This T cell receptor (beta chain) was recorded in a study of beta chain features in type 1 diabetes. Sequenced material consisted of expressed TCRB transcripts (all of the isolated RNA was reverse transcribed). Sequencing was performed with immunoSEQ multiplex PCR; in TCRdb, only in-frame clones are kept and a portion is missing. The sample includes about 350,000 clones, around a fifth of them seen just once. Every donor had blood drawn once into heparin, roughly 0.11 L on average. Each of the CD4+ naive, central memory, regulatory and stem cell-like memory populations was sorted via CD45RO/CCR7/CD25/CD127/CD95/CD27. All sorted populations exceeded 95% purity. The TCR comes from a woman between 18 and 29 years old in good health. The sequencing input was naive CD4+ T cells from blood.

The chain's CDR3 is CASSAGYEQYF. CDR3 DNA sequence: TGTGCCAGCAGCGCCGGCTACGAGCAGTACTTC. This chain connects TRBV9 to TRBJ2-7; D gene uncertain. CDR3 length equals 11 residues. Germline V gene lookup returns CDR1 SGDLS and CDR2 YYNGEE. The germline V and J ends were trimmed by 3 bases and 3 bases, with 4 bases remaining between them.